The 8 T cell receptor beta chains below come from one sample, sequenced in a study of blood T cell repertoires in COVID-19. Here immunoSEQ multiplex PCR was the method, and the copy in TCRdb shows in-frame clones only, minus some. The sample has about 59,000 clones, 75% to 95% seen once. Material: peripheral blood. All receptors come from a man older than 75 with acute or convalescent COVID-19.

The CDR3 loop reads CASSQDLTSGIYNEQFF. CDR3 DNA: TGTGCCAGCAGCCAAGACTTAACTAGCGGGATATACAATGAGCAGTTCTTC. This chain uses TRBV3-1 (or the pseudogene TRBV3-2) with TRBJ2-1; 10 nucleotides align to TRBD2. This CDR3 region has 17 residues. Germline V lookup: CDR1 LGHDT, CDR2 YNNKEL (reference sequence). J lost 4 bases, V lost 0 bases, and 6 bases had no gene match.

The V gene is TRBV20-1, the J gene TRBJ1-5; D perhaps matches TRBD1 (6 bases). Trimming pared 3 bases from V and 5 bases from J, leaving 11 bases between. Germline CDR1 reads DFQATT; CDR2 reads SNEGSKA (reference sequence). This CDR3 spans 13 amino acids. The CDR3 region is CSASPQGHQPQHF. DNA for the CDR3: TGCAGTGCTAGTCCACAGGGCCATCAGCCCCAGCATTTT.

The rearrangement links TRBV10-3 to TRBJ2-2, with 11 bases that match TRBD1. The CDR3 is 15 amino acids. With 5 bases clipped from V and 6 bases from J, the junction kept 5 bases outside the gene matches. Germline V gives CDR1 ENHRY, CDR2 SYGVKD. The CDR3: CAISSGTGGAGELFF. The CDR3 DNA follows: TGTGCCATCAGTAGCGGGACAGGGGGTGCCGGGGAGCTGTTTTTT.

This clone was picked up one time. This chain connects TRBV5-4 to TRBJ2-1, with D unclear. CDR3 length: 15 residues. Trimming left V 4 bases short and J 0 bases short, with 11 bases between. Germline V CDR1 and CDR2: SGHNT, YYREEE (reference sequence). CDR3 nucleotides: TGTGCCAGCAGCCCAGTAAGGAGCTCCTACAATGAGCAGTTCTTC. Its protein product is CASSPVRSSYNEQFF.

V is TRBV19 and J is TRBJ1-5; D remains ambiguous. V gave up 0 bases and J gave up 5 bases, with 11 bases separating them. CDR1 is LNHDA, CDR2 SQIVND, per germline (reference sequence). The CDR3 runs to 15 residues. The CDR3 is CASSIDSLPDQPQHF. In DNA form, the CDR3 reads TGTGCCAGTAGTATAGATTCCCTACCCGATCAGCCCCAGCATTTT.

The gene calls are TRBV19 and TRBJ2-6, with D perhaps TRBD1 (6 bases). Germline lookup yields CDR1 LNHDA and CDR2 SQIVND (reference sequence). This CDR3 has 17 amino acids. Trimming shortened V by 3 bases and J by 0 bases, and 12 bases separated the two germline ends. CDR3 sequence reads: CASSMPRGSSGANVLTF. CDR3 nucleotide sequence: TGTGCCAGTAGTATGCCTAGGGGGTCCTCTGGGGCCAACGTCCTGACTTTC.

The CDR3: CASSQSRAGELFF. CDR3 DNA: TGTGCCAGCTCACAAAGTAGAGCCGGGGAGCTGTTTTTT. The chain is built from TRBV18 and TRBJ2-2, with D unresolved. The germline gives CDR1 KGHSH, CDR2 LQKENI. The CDR3 contains 13 residues. Trimming cost V 4 bases and J 6 bases, with 9 bases left between them.

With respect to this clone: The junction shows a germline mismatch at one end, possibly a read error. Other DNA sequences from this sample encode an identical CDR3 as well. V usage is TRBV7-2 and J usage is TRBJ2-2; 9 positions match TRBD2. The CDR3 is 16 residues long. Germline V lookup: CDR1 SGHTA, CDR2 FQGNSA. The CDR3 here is CASSLWRGGPTGELFF. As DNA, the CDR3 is TGTGCCAGCAGCTTGTGGCGGGGGGGCCCCACCGGGGAGCTATTTTTT.